Given below is one TCR beta chain in context. Assay: immunoSEQ multiplex PCR; the TCRdb copy retains only in-frame clones and omits some. The table records approximately 52,000 clones, roughly 80% of them present only once. These data are taken from a study of blood T cell repertoires in COVID-19. Trimming at V came to 7 bases and at J to 2 bases, leaving 4 bases not matched to a gene. CDR1 and CDR2 (germline): SNHLY, FYNNEI. The CDR3 loop spans 15 amino acids. This TCR was sampled from a woman older than 75 with acute or convalescent COVID-19. The sequencing input was peripheral blood. This chain connects TRBV2 to TRBJ2-5, with 13 bases that match TRBD2. The DNA of the CDR3 is TGTGCCAGCACTGGACTAGCGGGGGAACAAGAGACCCAGTACTTC. It is translated as CASTGLAGEQETQYF. Drawing the rest from reference TRBV2 and TRBJ2-5, the complete variable domain is EPEVTQTPSHQVTQMGQEVILRCVPISNHLYFYWYRQILGQKVEFLVSFYNNEISEKSEIFDDQFSVERPDGSNFTLKIRSTKLEDSAMYFCASTGLAGEQETQYFGPGTRLLVL.